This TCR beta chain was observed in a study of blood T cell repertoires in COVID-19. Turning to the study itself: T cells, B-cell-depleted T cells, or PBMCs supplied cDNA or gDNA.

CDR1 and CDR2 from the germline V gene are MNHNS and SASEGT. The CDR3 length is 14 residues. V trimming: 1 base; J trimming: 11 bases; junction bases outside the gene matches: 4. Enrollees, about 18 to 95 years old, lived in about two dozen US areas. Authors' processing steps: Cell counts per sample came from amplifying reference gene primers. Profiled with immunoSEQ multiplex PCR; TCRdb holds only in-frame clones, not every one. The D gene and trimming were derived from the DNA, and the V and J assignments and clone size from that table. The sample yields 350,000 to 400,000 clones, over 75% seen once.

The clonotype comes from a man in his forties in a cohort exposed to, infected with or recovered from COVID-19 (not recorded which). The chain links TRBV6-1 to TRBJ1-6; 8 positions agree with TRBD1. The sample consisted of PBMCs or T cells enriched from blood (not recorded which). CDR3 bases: TGTGCCAGCAGTGAAGTCGGACAGGGAACACCCCTCCACTTT. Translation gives CASSEVGQGTPLHF.